This TCR beta chain was profiled in a study of relationships among human T cell subsets (dated by TCRdb to the early 2010s). Some background on the complete study: The study sequenced eight distinct T cell populations from blood: pan T, CD8 cytotoxic, regulatory, Th1, Th2, naive plus transitional, activated and memory cells. The research as a whole found: T cell counts went unrecorded for a couple of pan T samples, which were processed alongside pan B cells. V, D and J usage, CDR3 length and N-nucleotide additions showed no statistically significant differences among the seven subsets. More than 60% of CD8+ cytotoxic sequences came from clones with more than 100 reads, while the regulatory and Th2 subsets showed few clones of that size. The bead-based sorting could not exclude a CD4+CD8+ double-positive population. The considerable overlap in CDR3s among Th1, Th2 and regulatory T cells was taken as suggesting that cell fate choices are stochastic.

Library preparation employed multiplex PCR. Sequenced using a 454 GS FLX. Semiquantitative ARM-PCR was used to amplify the TCR alpha and beta CDR3 regions from mRNA. In ARM-PCR, tagged nested gene-specific primers were applied first, and communal superprimers then carried out the exponential amplification. Before the first-round PCR products went through the second amplification round, exonuclease was used to remove the nested primers. The amplicons were sequenced on the 454 platform, which can rapidly sequence millions of DNA fragments without cloning bias. A read was counted as effective if the read could be mapped to both V and J germline segments. On the study's bioinformatics: IRmap, which uses pyromap, a Smith-Waterman modification adapted to 454 sequencing errors, was used to assign reads to germline V, D and J segments. Cutoffs set at the 99th percentile of alignment scores from simulated random sequences were applied to filter D-beta assignments. The CDR3 was taken to be the amino acids lying between the conserved V-segment Y[YFLI]C motif and the J-segment [FW]GXGT motif. A compound Poisson process model, previously applied to large-scale EST data, was used to estimate repertoire diversity. A procedure for detecting cross-contamination was used to argue that the shared CDR3s did not come from sample contamination. The public reads were quality trimmed at Q25 with fastp and then assembled into clones with MiXCR by TCRdb, keeping productive beta chains. Rows are combined by CDR3 protein, so each entry shows the most common genes and DNA. It is TCRdb's table, rather than the study itself, that gives the V and J calls and clone size. Across this sample there are 2,800 or so distinct CDR3 sequences, with 70% to 85% seen only once. Under 20% of the sample belongs to the ten largest clones.

Of note for this clonotype: This receptor's antigen is unknown. Qualities for individual bases were not recorded, and no much larger clone is one base off.

Relative to germline, V is 3 bases shorter and J is 0 bases shorter, with 9 bases between their ends. Reading from cysteine to phenylalanine, the CDR3 counts 15 amino acids. The CDR3 DNA has 45 bases and is translated from base 1. To isolate the T cell subsets, Miltenyi superparamagnetic beads coated with subset-specific monoclonal antibodies were used. Peripheral blood was used as the source from which all T cell populations were isolated. Ficoll separation of whole blood yielded mononuclear cells, and anti-CD14 microbeads were then used to deplete the monocytes. Isolated cell populations were immediately resuspended in RNAprotect reagent. In general terms, the pan T sample was made up of CD3+ T cells.

Recombination connected TRBV12-3 or TRBV12-4 to TRBJ1-5, with a tentative D gene TRBD1 over 5 matching bases. This receptor was obtained from a man between 35 and 55 years old in good health. The sample was total T cells sorted from blood. The sample's cell subset or site label, decoded: CD3+ T cells in general. The DNA sequence follows: TGTGCCAGCAGTTTCGAGGGACCTAGCAATCAGCCCCAGCATTTT. Its translation reads: CASSFEGPSNQPQHF.